A single sample is the source of the 27 T cell receptor beta chains below, sequenced in a study of CD8+ T cells in alopecia areata. As for treatment: oral pan-JAK inhibitor, 5-10 mg twice daily. In each case, RNA was isolated and then reverse transcribed into cDNA as the sequencing template. The method was immunoSEQ multiplex PCR; TCRdb's version includes in-frame clones alone and lacks a portion of them. The sample has 85,000 to 95,000 clones, just over 70% seen once; the top ten hold roughly 17%. The specimen was CD8+ T cells sorted from blood, collected at week 44, from a patient treated with tofacitinib. Receptors originate from a human donor with alopecia areata.

The table lists this clone with a count of one. V gene TRBV11-2 combines with J gene TRBJ1-2; D remains unclear. This CDR3 region has 13 residues. The germline V gene encodes CDR1 SGHAT and CDR2 FQNNGV. V gave up 5 bases and J gave up 4 bases, with 11 bases separating them. DNA for the CDR3: TGTGCCAGCAGCGCCGCGGGTCGCTATGGCTACACCTTC. Translation gives CASSAAGRYGYTF.

For this clone: The same CDR3 also results from other DNA sequences found in this sample. This rearrangement joins TRBV30 to TRBJ2-3; the D gene is possibly TRBD1 (5 bases). CDR1 GTSNPN and CDR2 SVGIG come from the germline V gene (reference sequence). The CDR3 loop spans 11 amino acids. Trimming left V 3 bases short and J 9 bases short, with 10 bases between. In nucleotides, the CDR3 is TGTGCCTGGAGCGACAGTGGAACGCAGTATTTT. As protein: CAWSDSGTQYF.

As for this clone: The identical CDR3 is also encoded by other nucleotide sequences in the sample. The chain carries TRBV29-1 and TRBJ1-2; maybe TRBD1 (5 bases). Trimming took off 3 bases at V and 7 bases at J, with 12 bases between the two ends. The CDR3 contains 12 residues. Germline V gene sequence: CDR1 SQVTM, CDR2 ANQGSEA. CDR3 in amino acids: CSVDRGGLGYTF. The CDR3 bases are TGCAGCGTTGATCGGGGCGGGCTTGGCTACACCTTC.

Notes on this clone: The junction departs from the called germline gene at one end, perhaps through a read error. V and J are TRBV9 and TRBJ1-2; TRBD1 is a possible D gene (5 bases). This CDR3 region has 14 residues. Germline V gene lookup returns CDR1 SGDLS and CDR2 YYNGEE. In nucleotides, the CDR3 is TGTGTCAGCAGCGGAAAGGGGTCTGACTATGGCTACACCTTC. Translating gives CVSSGKGSDYGYTF.

The CDR3 DNA reads as TGTGCCAGTAGTAAGGACAGGGTTACTGGCTACACCTTC. Its translation: CASSKDRVTGYTF. The chain uses TRBV19 and TRBJ1-2; TRBD1 agrees at 8 bases. Germline V gene data show CDR1 as LNHDA and CDR2 as SQIVND (reference sequence). Germline trimming cut 4 bases from V and 7 bases from J; bases unmatched to any gene: 5. The CDR3 covers 13 residues. Full variable domain (remainder filled in from reference TRBV19 and TRBJ1-2): DGGITQSPKYLFRKEGQNVTLSCEQNLNHDAMYWYRQDPGQGLRLIYYSQIVNDFQKGDIAEGYSVSREKKESFPLTVTSAQKNPTAFYLCASSKDRVTGYTFGSGTRLTVV.

This chain uses TRBV19 with TRBJ1-5; D ambiguous. CDR3 length: 13 amino acids. Deletions cut 11 bases from V and 0 bases from J, with 11 bases between. Looked up from germline, CDR1 is LNHDA and CDR2 is SQIVND (reference sequence). The CDR3, as DNA: TGTGCCTCTCGAAAGGGTAGCAATCAGCCCCAGCATTTT. Its translation is CASRKGSNQPQHF.

The chain couples TRBV13 to TRBJ2-5, with D possibly matching TRBD2 (5 bases). The germline V and J ends were trimmed by 5 bases and 4 bases, with 14 bases remaining between them. The CDR3 sequence is 14 residues long. The germline V gene has CDR1 PRHDT and CDR2 FYEKMQ (reference sequence). The CDR3 DNA follows: TGTGCCAGCAGCGTATCCGGGATGCGAGAGACCCAGTACTTC. Encoded protein: CASSVSGMRETQYF.

The gene calls are TRBV29-1 and TRBJ2-5; D is perhaps TRBD1 or TRBD2 (5 bases each). Trimming shortened V by 4 bases and J by 4 bases, and 22 bases separated the two germline ends. CDR1 and CDR2 (germline): SQVTM, ANQGSEA. The CDR3 has 16 amino acids. The CDR3 here is CSVVSGRAHPGETQYF. The CDR3 DNA reads TGCAGCGTTGTGAGCGGCAGGGCCCACCCTGGAGAGACCCAGTACTTC.

Points on this clone: The same CDR3 arises from other DNA sequences in this sample as well. This chain connects TRBV5-1 to TRBJ2-7; tentative D call: TRBD2 (6 bases). This CDR3 has 15 residues. CDR1 and CDR2 (germline): SGHRS, YFSETQ. V lost 5 bases and J lost 0, with 15 bases in between. The CDR3 sequence is CASRAGPGSSYEQYF. CDR3 DNA sequence: TGCGCCAGCAGAGCCGGGCCCGGGAGCTCCTACGAGCAGTACTTC.

This rearrangement joins TRBV25-1 to TRBJ2-1, with a tentative D call TRBD2 (5 bases). Germline V gene data show CDR1 as MGHDK and CDR2 as SYGVNS. The V and J ends lost 3 bases and 6 bases respectively, with 6 bases between them. This CDR3 region has 12 residues. CDR3 DNA sequence: TGTGCCAGCAGTGAGGGGAGCAATGAGCAGTTCTTC. Protein: CASSEGSNEQFF.

The chain links TRBV7-3 to TRBJ2-1; tentatively, D is TRBD2 (6 bases). With 1 base removed from V and 7 bases from J, the gap between germline ends came to 11 bases. CDR1 is SGHTA, CDR2 FQGTGA, per germline. The CDR3 totals 14 residues. CDR3 sequence reads: CASSLNGGSNEQFF. The CDR3 DNA sequence: TGTGCCAGCAGCTTAAACGGGGGTTCGAATGAGCAGTTCTTC.

CDR3 in amino acids: CASWGGNTEAFF. The DNA of the CDR3 is TGTGCCAGCTGGGGCGGTAACACTGAAGCTTTCTTT. The chain combines TRBV2 with TRBJ1-1; tentatively, D is TRBD1 (5 bases). V was shortened by 8 bases and J by 2 bases, with 9 bases between the two germline ends. The CDR3 contains 12 residues. Per the germline V gene, CDR1 is SNHLY and CDR2 is FYNNEI.

This clone was recorded only once. This chain uses TRBV9 with TRBJ2-7; 10 nucleotides match TRBD1. In germline, CDR1 is SGDLS, CDR2 YYNGEE. V gave up 0 bases and J gave up 6 bases; unmatched junction bases: 3. The CDR3 extends over 14 amino acids. CDR3 protein: CASSVDGQGVEQYF. Here the CDR3 DNA reads TGTGCCAGCAGCGTAGATGGACAGGGGGTCGAGCAGTACTTC.

This clone was seen a single time. This sequence joins TRBV28 and TRBJ2-1; 7 bases line up with TRBD1. Germline assignment: CDR1 MDHEN and CDR2 SYDVKM. Trimming cost V 3 bases and J 1 base; bases outside gene matches: 6. The CDR3 is 16 residues long. The CDR3 loop reads CASSFPTGESYNEQFF. DNA of the CDR3: TGTGCCAGCAGTTTCCCTACAGGGGAATCCTACAATGAGCAGTTCTTC.

J is TRBJ2-3 and V is TRBV5-6; tentative D call: TRBD1 (5 bases). V lost 0 bases and J lost 5, with 7 bases in between. The CDR3 is 13 amino acids. CDR1 is SGHDT and CDR2 is YYEEEE in the germline V gene. The CDR3 here is CASSLGRGDTQYF. DNA for the CDR3: TGTGCCAGCAGCTTGGGAAGGGGAGATACGCAGTATTTT.

The V and J genes are TRBV25-1 and TRBJ1-6; TRBD1 might be the D (6 bases). In germline, CDR1 is MGHDK, CDR2 SYGVNS. Trimming took off 5 bases at V and 7 bases at J, with 15 bases between the two ends. The CDR3 has 15 amino acids. CDR3 loop: CASSPPGHVNSPLHF. The CDR3 bases are TGTGCCAGCAGTCCTCCGGGACACGTCAATTCACCCCTCCACTTT.

This sequence joins TRBV15 and TRBJ1-1, with a possible D match to TRBD1 (5 bases). Germline V gene lookup returns CDR1 LNHNV and CDR2 YYDKDF (reference sequence). V lost 0 bases and J 5 bases, leaving 16 bases between the germline ends. This CDR3 is built from 16 residues. The CDR3: CATSRDRGDFDTEAFF. The CDR3 nucleotides are TGTGCCACCAGCAGAGATCGAGGGGATTTTGATACTGAAGCTTTCTTT.

The chain joins TRBV5-6 to TRBJ2-3; 7 nucleotides match TRBD1. The CDR3 is made up of 15 amino acids. V lost 0 bases to trimming and J lost 2 bases; unmatched junction nucleotides: 3. Germline V gene lookup returns CDR1 SGHDT and CDR2 YYEEEE. The CDR3 here is CASSLGGTVTDTQYF. CDR3 in DNA: TGTGCCAGCAGCTTGGGAGGGACAGTCACAGATACGCAGTATTTT.

CDR3 loop: CASSAGTGAEQYF. Here the CDR3 DNA reads TGTGCCAGCAGTGCGGGAACAGGGGCCGAGCAGTACTTC. This chain connects TRBV11-2 to TRBJ2-7; the D gene is possibly TRBD1 (7 bases). The V end was cut by 6 bases, the J end by 6 bases, with 15 bases between. The CDR3 extends over 13 amino acids. In germline, CDR1 is SGHAT, CDR2 FQNNGV.

The chain joins TRBV5-6 to TRBJ1-1; 7 nucleotides match TRBD1. Germline CDR1 reads SGHDT; CDR2 reads YYEEEE. This CDR3 has 15 residues. V gave up 3 bases and J gave up 0 bases; unmatched junction bases: 5. The CDR3 loop is CASSYATGVNTEAFF. In DNA, the CDR3 is TGTGCCAGCAGCTATGCAACAGGGGTGAACACTGAAGCTTTCTTT.

This clone was found a few times. This rearrangement joins TRBV7-8 to TRBJ2-7, with 8 bases matching TRBD1. Trimming removed 7 bases from V and 5 bases from J; junction bases left unmatched: 13. CDR1 is SGHVS, CDR2 FQNEAQ, per germline. The CDR3 is 15 amino acids. CDR3 amino acids: CASNSNGHRGNEQYF. CDR3 DNA sequence: TGTGCCAGCAACTCCAACGGGCACAGGGGGAACGAGCAGTACTTC.

CDR3 residues: CASSLDDGTGELFF. CDR3 in DNA: TGCGCCAGCAGCCTGGATGATGGCACCGGGGAGCTGTTTTTT. The V gene is TRBV4-3, the J gene TRBJ2-2; D is ambiguous. Trimming shortened V by 4 bases and J by 4 bases, and 10 bases separated the two germline ends. CDR3 length: 14 residues. Germline V CDR1 and CDR2: LGHNA, YSLEER.

The chain uses TRBV6-5 and TRBJ2-1; no reliable D call. This CDR3 has 14 residues. Between the trimmed V and J ends, which lost 3 bases and 3 bases, there was a span of 9 bases. The germline V gene encodes CDR1 MNHEY and CDR2 SVGAGI. In DNA form, the CDR3 reads TGTGCCAGCAGTTATCGCGGCGTCTACAATGAGCAGTTCTTC. Residues: CASSYRGVYNEQFF.

This sequence joins TRBV4-3 and TRBJ2-7, with D perhaps given as TRBD1 or TRBD2 (5 bases each). V shed 1 base and J shed 3 bases, with 13 bases lying between them. The CDR3 runs 15 residues. Germline V gene lookup returns CDR1 LGHNA and CDR2 YSLEER. This chain's CDR3 is CASSQGTGTGYEQYF. The DNA of the CDR3 is TGCGCCAGCAGCCAAGGGACCGGGACCGGCTACGAGCAGTACTTC.

CDR3: CASSPLAGEYTGELFF. Written as DNA, the CDR3 is TGTGCCAGCAGCCCCCTAGCGGGGGAGTACACCGGGGAGCTGTTTTTT. The chain combines TRBV7-9 with TRBJ2-2; TRBD2 matches 10 bases. The V and J ends lost 5 bases and 3 bases, in that order; junction bases with no gene match: 6. The length of the CDR3 is 16 residues. Germline loops: CDR1 SEHNR, CDR2 FQNEAQ (reference sequence).

The V gene is TRBV20-1, the J gene TRBJ1-1, with D possibly matching TRBD1 (6 bases). V lost 7 bases and J 3 bases, leaving 9 bases between the germline ends. CDR1 and CDR2 from the germline V gene are DFQATT and SNEGSKA (reference sequence). This CDR3 contains 11 residues. This CDR3 is CSEKGDTEAFF. CDR3 DNA: TGCAGTGAAAAGGGGGACACTGAAGCTTTCTTT.

This chain uses TRBV5-6 with TRBJ2-3; TRBD1 or TRBD2 may be the D gene (5 bases each). The CDR3 contains 13 residues. Trimming took 0 bases from V and 10 from J, leaving 12 bases between them. Germline CDR1 and CDR2: SGHDT and YYEEEE. CDR3 protein: CASSLEKGSSQYF. The CDR3 DNA reads TGTGCCAGCAGCTTGGAGAAGGGGAGTTCGCAGTATTTT.